This T cell receptor beta chain was retrieved from a study of T cell responses to AZD1222 COVID-19 vaccine. Study-wide findings and caveats: Recipients of AZD1222 seropositive at baseline numbered only 5 to 7. Across the whole spike, CD4 TCRs peaked at regions 160-218 and 743-854. Of spike-specific TCRs, nearly half reportedly target regions left unmutated in variants. In all cases, repertoires were sampled only after the peak T cell response.

The V end was cut by 2 bases, the J end by 4 bases, with 17 bases between. The CDR3 contains 16 residues. The germline V gene has CDR1 MNHEY and CDR2 SVGEGT. As for this clone: Its antigen is still unknown.

The data were produced by immunoSEQ multiplex PCR, yet TCRdb's version contains in-frame clones alone and is incomplete. There are about 200,000 clones in the sample; approximately 93% occur only once, and roughly 1% lies in the top ten. The chain couples TRBV6-2 or TRBV6-3 to TRBJ1-1, with D perhaps TRBD1 (5 bases). Here the sequenced sample was peripheral blood, taken 28 days after the second AZD1222 dose. This TCR derives from an adult who received the AZD1222 COVID-19 vaccine. The DNA of the CDR3 is TGTGCCAGCAGTTACAGGGCAGCCCCTGGGGGCACTGAAGCTTTCTTT. This sequence encodes CASSYRAAPGGTEAFF.